The T cell receptor (beta chain) under discussion was sequenced for a study of blood T cell repertoires in COVID-19. Study-level information: The United States, Italy and Spain provided the acute and convalescent COVID-19 samples.

The CDR3 is 15 residues long. CDR1 and CDR2 (germline): SGHAT, FQNNGV. The V end lost 5 bases, the J end lost 4 bases, and 12 bases lay between the germline ends. Sequencing used immunoSEQ multiplex PCR; TCRdb keeps in-frame clones, though not all of them. Seen here are some 120,000 clones, around 78% observed once, and the top ten hold roughly 2.4%. This TCR came from a young man with acute or convalescent COVID-19. The sample taken for sequencing was peripheral blood. J is TRBJ1-6 and V is TRBV11-2, with D perhaps matching TRBD1 (6 bases). CDR3 in amino acids: CASSLEDSYNSPLHF. The CDR3 DNA reads TGTGCCAGCAGCCTGGAGGACAGTTATAATTCACCCCTCCACTTT.